These 30 T cell receptor beta chains were all obtained from the same sample, sequenced in a study of blood T cells in healthy people across ages. With a J-beta primer mix and a sample-barcoded 5' primer, a second PCR ran 7 to 11 cycles. TCRdb used MiXCR to reprocess the 5' RACE reads, holding one entry per CDR3 protein. This table has approximately 1,700,000 distinct CDR3 sequences, roughly 43% appearing once. The sequenced sample was blood. The origin of the receptors is a human donor in good health.

The V call is TRBV6-2 or TRBV6-3, the J call TRBJ2-1; TRBD2 matches 11 bases. Germline CDR1 and CDR2: MNHEY and SVGEGT. This CDR3 has 16 residues. After removal of 0 bases from V and 7 bases from J, the junction contained 5 bases not matched to a gene. CDR3 sequence (DNA): TGTGCCAGCAGTTACTCGATACTAGCGGGGGTGAATGAGCAGTTCTTC. This sequence encodes CASSYSILAGVNEQFF.

V gene TRBV28 combines with J gene TRBJ1-5, with a weak D call TRBD1 (6 bases). The CDR3 runs 16 residues. V dropped 0 bases and J dropped 4 bases, with 13 bases sitting between them. CDR1 and CDR2 from the germline V gene are MDHEN and SYDVKM. CDR3 nucleotides: TGTGCCAGCAGTTTATGGGTTGGGGGGCAGAATCAGCCCCAGCATTTT. Amino acid sequence: CASSLWVGGQNQPQHF.

A remark on this clonotype: This may be a read error: a much more frequent sequence differs by one nucleotide. The rearrangement joins TRBV2 to TRBJ2-7, with D perhaps TRBD1 or TRBD2 (5 bases each). The CDR3 is 14 amino acids. Germline lookup yields CDR1 SNHLY and CDR2 FYNNEI. CDR3 protein: CASTRDLHSYERYF. CDR3 sequence (DNA): TGTGCCAGCACCCGGGACCTACATTCCTACGAGCGGTACTTC.

This clonotype was seen many times. The CDR3 spells CASSLDRLNYGYTF. CDR3 DNA: TGCGCCAGCAGCTTGGACAGGCTAAACTATGGCTACACCTTC. This chain joins TRBV5-1 and TRBJ1-2; TRBD1 might be the D (5 bases). CDR1 SGHRS and CDR2 YFSETQ come from the germline V gene. The CDR3 is made up of 14 amino acids. Trimming took 0 bases from V and 2 from J, leaving 8 bases between them.

The CDR3 loop reads CASSYGSGGQPQHF. DNA for the CDR3: TGTGCCAGCAGTTACGGGTCCGGTGGACAGCCCCAGCATTTT. J is TRBJ1-5 and V is TRBV6-6; D is uncertain. Germline-derived CDR1 and CDR2 are MNHNY and SVGAGI (reference sequence). V gave up 2 bases and J gave up 7 bases, with 12 bases separating them. This CDR3 has 14 residues.

This clonotype was detected only a few times. J is TRBJ2-1 and V is TRBV2, with TRBD1 as a possible D gene (5 bases). The CDR3 consists of 16 residues. CDR1 SNHLY and CDR2 FYNNEI come from the germline V gene. Trimming cost V 8 bases and J 4 bases, with 21 bases left between them. This CDR3 reads CASQTLGLLRYNEQFF. The CDR3 DNA reads as TGTGCCAGCCAAACACTGGGGCTACTACGATACAATGAGCAGTTCTTC.

This clonotype was observed at least ten times. The chain links TRBV7-2 to TRBJ1-2, with no clear D. This CDR3 region has 13 residues. Trimming removed 5 bases from V and 3 bases from J, with 10 bases in between. From germline, CDR1 is SGHTA and CDR2 FQGNSA. Here the CDR3 DNA reads TGTGCCAGCAGCACGGACTACCACTATGGCTACACCTTC. Encoded protein: CASSTDYHYGYTF. The whole variable domain, remainder taken from reference TRBV7-2 and TRBJ1-2, is GAGVSQSPSNKVTEKGKDVELRCDPISGHTALYWYRQSLGQGLEFLIYFQGNSAPDKSGLPSDRFSAERTGGSVSTLTIQRTQQEDSAVYLCASSTDYHYGYTFGSGTRLTVV.

The V and J genes are TRBV6-7 and TRBJ1-5, with D unclear. TRBV6-7 is marked as an open reading frame, function uncertain. The CDR3 length is 8 residues. Trimming pared 0 bases from V and 15 bases from J, leaving 0 bases between. CDR3 sequence: CASSYSHF. The CDR3 bases are TGTGCCAGCAGTTACTCGCATTTT.

The rearrangement links TRBV12-3 or TRBV12-4 to TRBJ2-7, with D tentatively TRBD1 (5 bases). This CDR3 is 14 amino acids long. V was shortened by 5 bases and J by 3 bases, with 14 bases between the two germline ends. Here the CDR3 reads CASSPPRQIYEQYF. Written as DNA, the CDR3 is TGTGCCAGCAGTCCGCCCCGACAGATCTACGAGCAGTACTTC.

V and J are TRBV5-1 and TRBJ2-1; perhaps TRBD2 as D (5 bases). CDR1 is SGHRS, CDR2 YFSETQ, per germline. The CDR3 spans 12 residues. The V gene lost 5 bases and the J gene lost 9 bases, with 12 bases spanning the gap. CDR3 sequence: CASRGAPSEQFF. For the CDR3, the DNA is TGCGCCAGCAGGGGAGCTCCCTCTGAGCAGTTCTTC.

This chain connects TRBV20-1 to TRBJ1-3; D gene uncertain. Trimming pared 8 bases from V and 1 base from J, leaving 12 bases between. The germline V gene has CDR1 DFQATT and CDR2 SNEGSKA (reference sequence). This CDR3 is 13 amino acids long. This CDR3 is CSLDGRSGNTIYF. CDR3 bases: TGCAGTCTGGACGGACGTTCTGGAAACACCATATATTTT.

This clonotype was picked up a small number of times. The rearrangement uses TRBV6-6 and TRBJ2-5; 9 bases align to TRBD1. After removal of 6 bases from V and 6 bases from J, the junction contained 8 bases not matched to a gene. From germline, CDR1 is MNHNY and CDR2 SVGAGI (reference sequence). The CDR3 runs 14 residues. CDR3 coding DNA: TGTGCCAGCAGGTCCACAGGGGGCGCGAAGACCCAGTACTTC. Its translation: CASRSTGGAKTQYF.

CDR3 DNA: TGTGCCAGCAGCCCTCGGGAGCTTTCCGAGCAGTTCTTC. Translating gives CASSPRELSEQFF. The gene calls are TRBV7-7 and TRBJ2-1; a weak D match, TRBD2 (6 bases). Germline V CDR1 and CDR2: SSHAT, FNYEAQ (reference sequence). Trimming took off 5 bases at V and 10 bases at J, with 15 bases between the two ends. The CDR3 sequence is 13 residues long.

The V and J genes are TRBV7-6 and TRBJ2-7; tentative D call: TRBD2 (6 bases). CDR1 is SGHVS and CDR2 is FNYEAQ in the germline V gene. CDR3 length: 15 residues. The germline V and J ends were trimmed by 5 bases and 0 bases, with 14 bases remaining between them. As DNA, the CDR3 is TGTGCCAGCAGCCCTCAGGAGGGAAGCTCCTACGAGCAGTACTTC. Amino acid sequence: CASSPQEGSSYEQYF. Complete variable domain (other parts from reference TRBV7-6 and TRBJ2-7): GAGVSQSPRYKVTKRGQDVALRCDPISGHVSLYWYRQALGQGPEFLTYFNYEAQQDKSGLPNDRFSAERPEGSISTLTIQRTEQRDSAMYRCASSPQEGSSYEQYFGPGTRLTVT.

This clonotype was counted between two and nine times. CDR3 protein: CSVLLWGGRSSYNEQFF. DNA of the CDR3: TGCAGCGTATTACTTTGGGGGGGCCGCAGCTCCTACAATGAGCAGTTCTTC. The rearrangement links TRBV29-1 to TRBJ2-1; D might be TRBD2 (7 bases). The CDR3 has 17 residues. Germline CDR1 reads SQVTM; CDR2 reads ANQGSEA. V was trimmed by 6 bases and J by 0 bases, leaving 21 bases between them.

V gene TRBV11-2 combines with J gene TRBJ1-1; 8 bases are shared with TRBD1. The V segment lost 1 base and the J segment 5 bases; nucleotides outside the gene matches: 9. The CDR3 loop spans 16 amino acids. Germline assignment: CDR1 SGHAT and CDR2 FQNNGV. CDR3 coding DNA: TGTGCCAGCAGCTTAGTTTCAGGGGGCGCCGGAACTGAAGCTTTCTTT. Residues: CASSLVSGGAGTEAFF. Together with reference TRBV11-2 and TRBJ1-1, the CDR3 gives the full variable domain: EAGVAQSPRYKIIEKRQSVAFWCNPISGHATLYWYQQILGQGPKLLIQFQNNGVVDDSQLPKDRFSAERLKGVDSTLKIQPAKLEDSAVYLCASSLVSGGAGTEAFFGQGTRLTVV.

The chain combines TRBV6-2 or TRBV6-3 with TRBJ1-5; D possibly corresponds to TRBD1 (6 bases). CDR1 and CDR2 from the germline V gene are MNHEY and SVGEGT. The V gene lost 8 bases and the J gene lost 6 bases, with 14 bases spanning the gap. The CDR3 length is 13 residues. DNA for the CDR3: TGTGCCAGCCGAGAACAGGGATTTCAGCCCCAGCATTTT. Protein: CASREQGFQPQHF.

This clonotype has just a few counts. V and J are TRBV7-2 and TRBJ2-7, with D possibly being TRBD1 or TRBD2 (5 bases each). The ends were cut back, 5 bases at V and 4 bases at J, with 15 bases in the middle. This CDR3 has 14 amino acids. Germline assignment: CDR1 SGHTA and CDR2 FQGNSA. The CDR3 DNA sequence: TGTGCCAGCAGCGAAGGCAGGGAGAGTTACGAGCAGTACTTC. Its protein is CASSEGRESYEQYF.

This chain's CDR3 is CASRSEWGGLSYEQYF. As DNA, the CDR3 is TGTGCCAGCAGATCGGAATGGGGAGGTTTGTCCTACGAGCAGTACTTC. The rearrangement uses TRBV5-5 and TRBJ2-4; TRBD2 is a possible D gene (6 bases). The J call could be wrong; TRBJ2-7 is a better fit for the DNA end. In germline, CDR1 is SGHKS, CDR2 YYEKEE (reference sequence). This CDR3 has 16 amino acids.

This clonotype has only a few counts. The V and J genes are TRBV4-2 and TRBJ2-7, with 12 bases identical to TRBD2. With V trimmed by 4 bases and J by 2 bases, 3 bases remained unmatched. This CDR3 contains 15 residues. Looked up from germline, CDR1 is LGHNA and CDR2 is YNFKEQ. This CDR3 reads CASSPGLAGPYEQYF. The DNA for the CDR3 is TGTGCCAGCAGCCCGGGACTAGCGGGCCCCTACGAGCAGTACTTC.

In its sample, this clonotype was seen a few times. The chain couples TRBV12-3 or TRBV12-4 to TRBJ2-4; the match to TRBD2 covers 10 bases. CDR3 length: 14 residues. The V gene end was trimmed by 6 bases and the J gene end by 6 bases; junction bases not matched to a gene: 5. CDR3 in amino acids: CASRAGTSVNIQYF. CDR3 nucleotide sequence: TGTGCCAGCAGGGCAGGGACTAGCGTAAACATTCAGTACTTC.

The chain is built from TRBV6-1 and TRBJ1-5; D not resolved. V was cut by 2 bases and J by 2 bases, with 10 bases left in between. Germline V gene lookup returns CDR1 MNHNS and CDR2 SASEGT. The CDR3 sequence is 15 residues long. The CDR3 DNA reads as TGTGCCAGCAGTGAAATTGGGTTAGGCAATCAGCCCCAGCATTTT. It yields the protein CASSEIGLGNQPQHF.

The CDR3 region is CATNPGGYTEAFF. CDR3 nucleotide sequence: TGTGCCACCAACCCAGGAGGGTACACTGAAGCTTTCTTT. The chain links TRBV15 to TRBJ1-1; no clear D gene. The CDR3 consists of 13 residues. V was clipped by 7 bases and J by 3 bases, with 12 bases between them. In germline, CDR1 is LNHNV, CDR2 YYDKDF (reference sequence).

CDR3 residues: CSASGTNTDTQYF. DNA for the CDR3: TGCAGTGCTTCCGGGACTAACACAGATACGCAGTATTTT. V is TRBV20-1 and J is TRBJ2-3; 7 nucleotides align to TRBD2. Germline V gives CDR1 DFQATT, CDR2 SNEGSKA (reference sequence). The CDR3 covers 13 residues. V lost 5 bases, J lost 2 bases, and 4 bases stayed unmatched.

This clonotype was picked up many times. The chain couples TRBV29-1 to TRBJ2-7; D might be TRBD2 (5 bases). The V and J ends lost 7 bases and 0 bases respectively, with 10 bases between them. This CDR3 has 12 amino acids. CDR1 and CDR2 from the germline V gene are SQVTM and ANQGSEA. CDR3 in amino acids: CSGYGNSYEQYF. The CDR3 region has the DNA TGCAGCGGTTACGGGAACTCCTACGAGCAGTACTTC.

This clonotype was detected only a few times. V and J are TRBV11-3 and TRBJ2-1, with D tentatively TRBD1 or TRBD2 (5 bases each). In germline, CDR1 is SGHNT, CDR2 YENEEA. Trimming removed 5 bases from V and 4 bases from J, with 15 bases in between. The CDR3 extends over 15 amino acids. Here the CDR3 reads CASSAGRVSYNEQFF. The CDR3 bases are TGTGCCAGCAGCGCGGGCAGGGTTTCTTACAATGAGCAGTTCTTC.

The chain links TRBV7-3 to TRBJ2-1; a weak D match, TRBD1 (5 bases). The CDR3 length is 14 residues. Trimming took off 4 bases at V and 8 bases at J, with 15 bases between the two ends. Germline lookup yields CDR1 SGHTA and CDR2 FQGTGA. The CDR3 coding sequence is TGTGCCAGCAGCTCCACAGGTGGAGCCGATGAGCAGTTCTTC. The encoded protein is CASSSTGGADEQFF.

This clonotype was recorded a few times. V is TRBV4-3 and J is TRBJ2-7; D not certain. Germline assignment: CDR1 LGHNA and CDR2 YSLEER. The V gene lost 0 bases and the J gene lost 3 bases, with 15 bases spanning the gap. The CDR3 sequence is 16 residues long. The DNA for the CDR3 is TGCGCCAGCAGCCAAGATTTCCTAGGCACAAACTACGAGCAGTACTTC. This translates into CASSQDFLGTNYEQYF.

This rearrangement joins TRBV25-1 to TRBJ2-5; 7 positions agree with TRBD1. From germline, CDR1 is MGHDK and CDR2 SYGVNS. The CDR3 is made up of 14 amino acids. The V segment lost 3 bases and the J segment 3 bases; nucleotides outside the gene matches: 4. The DNA for the CDR3 is TGTGCCAGCAGTGAGACAGGGACCAAAGAGACCCAGTACTTC. Protein product: CASSETGTKETQYF.

This clonotype was seen more than once but under ten times. V gene TRBV5-1 combines with J gene TRBJ2-5; unclear D gene. This CDR3 region has 13 residues. V lost 3 bases to trimming and J lost 5 bases, with 11 bases between them. Germline V gene data show CDR1 as SGHRS and CDR2 as YFSETQ. The DNA of the CDR3 is TGCGCCAGCAGCTCCCTCACCCGGGAGACCCAGTACTTC. As protein: CASSSLTRETQYF.